This passage covers 30 T cell receptor beta chains from one sample sequenced in a study of regulatory T cells in long-lasting Graves disease. Both iRepertoire HTBI primers and Arm-PCR of CDR3 regions were used to build the TCR beta libraries. Each CDR3 protein is one row after TCRdb ran MiXCR on the multiplex PCR reads. The sample has 300,000 to 400,000 distinct CDR3 sequences, approximately 16% seen once; the top ten hold about 27%. Time point of the sample: newly diagnosed GD, antithyroid drugs for less than 3 months. Isolated PBMC RNA provided the starting material for the TCR library. In addition, the sample was reused for a study of T cells in Graves' hyperthyroidism and ophthalmopathy.

The specimen was peripheral blood mononuclear cells (PBMCs), collected at new diagnosis, from a patient treated with antithyroid drugs. The receptors stem from a man aged 40-50 years with Graves disease.

This clonotype occurred many times. The chain joins TRBV28 to TRBJ1-1, with 9 bases identical to TRBD1. Germline CDR1 MDHEN, CDR2 SYDVKM. CDR3 length equals 15 residues. V shed 3 bases, J shed 0 bases, and the junction held 2 bases outside the gene matches. The CDR3 nucleotides read TGTGCCAGCAGTTTCCGGACAGGGGTGAACACTGAAGCTTTCTTT. Translation gives CASSFRTGVNTEAFF.

Worth noting for this clonotype: This could be a read error, since a much larger clone is one nucleotide away. The chain is built from TRBV7-9 and TRBJ2-1; D is unclear. The CDR3 has 14 amino acids. The V and J ends lost 5 bases and 13 bases respectively, with 21 bases between them. The V gene's germline CDR1 is SEHNR and CDR2 FQNEAQ (reference sequence). The CDR3 sequence: CASSSRSVPETQFF. The CDR3 DNA is TGTGCCAGCAGCAGTAGAAGCGTACCCGAGACCCAGTTCTTC.

In this sample, this clonotype turned up once. The chain uses TRBV7-9 and TRBJ2-1; 9 bases agree with TRBD1. The CDR3 sequence is 14 residues long. Trimming removed 11 bases from V and 2 bases from J; junction bases left unmatched: 7. CDR1 and CDR2 (germline): SEHNR, FQNEAQ (reference sequence). This CDR3 is CAGGTGTPYNEQFF. In DNA form, the CDR3 reads TGTGCCGGGGGGACAGGGACCCCCTACAATGAGCAGTTCTTC.

This clonotype appeared many times. J is TRBJ2-1 and V is TRBV11-3, with D possibly being TRBD1 or TRBD2 (5 bases each). Germline assignment: CDR1 SGHNT and CDR2 YENEEA. Trimming pared 5 bases from V and 0 bases from J, leaving 11 bases between. The CDR3 runs to 15 residues. CDR3 loop: CASSPEGSSYNEQFF. DNA of the CDR3: TGTGCCAGCAGCCCTGAGGGGAGCTCCTACAATGAGCAGTTCTTC.

This clonotype showed up just a few times. The chain carries TRBV27 and TRBJ1-5; possible D gene TRBD1, 5 bases. This CDR3 contains 14 residues. Germline V gene sequence: CDR1 MNHEY, CDR2 SMNVEV (reference sequence). Trimming shortened V by 4 bases and J by 11 bases, and 18 bases separated the two germline ends. CDR3 amino acids: CASSSGLGNLAQHF. The DNA for the CDR3 is TGTGCCAGCAGTTCGGGACTGGGAAATTTAGCCCAGCATTTT.

The chain uses TRBV6-1 and TRBJ1-2, with a tentative D call TRBD1 (6 bases). In germline, CDR1 is MNHNS, CDR2 SASEGT. The CDR3 is 15 residues long. Trimming removed 4 bases from V and 0 bases from J, with 12 bases in between. CDR3 protein: CASSGTGTTNYGYTF. As DNA, the CDR3 is TGTGCCAGCAGTGGGACCGGGACAACTAACTATGGCTACACCTTC.

This clonotype was found many times. The rearrangement uses TRBV10-2 and TRBJ2-1; D is unresolved. Germline CDR1 reads WSHSY; CDR2 reads SAAADI. The CDR3 runs 15 residues. With 8 bases removed from V and 1 base from J, the gap between germline ends came to 15 bases. The CDR3 sequence is CASGPGVGSYNEQFF. Here the CDR3 DNA reads TGCGCCAGCGGACCAGGCGTAGGTTCCTACAATGAGCAGTTCTTC.

This clonotype was seen ten or more times. The rearrangement uses TRBV5-1 and TRBJ2-5; 7 bases agree with TRBD1. V lost 4 bases, J lost 4 bases, and 7 bases stayed unmatched. Germline CDR1 SGHRS, CDR2 YFSETQ. This CDR3 contains 14 residues. CDR3 in amino acids: CASSTNRGSETQYF. The DNA for the CDR3 is TGCGCCAGCAGCACCAACAGGGGATCAGAGACCCAGTACTTC.

This clonotype was observed at least ten times. The chain joins TRBV5-1 to TRBJ1-6; 7 nucleotides match TRBD1. The CDR3 totals 13 residues. V trimming: 4 bases; J trimming: 9 bases; junction bases outside the gene matches: 4. The V gene's germline CDR1 is SGHRS and CDR2 YFSETQ. CDR3 in amino acids: CASSPDRVSPLHF. The DNA of the CDR3 is TGCGCCAGCAGCCCAGACAGGGTTTCACCCCTCCACTTT.

Many counts were recorded for this clonotype. The J gene is TRBJ2-1, the V gene TRBV28; no clear D gene. Trimming stripped 6 bases from V and 0 bases from J, with 12 bases between. This CDR3 contains 15 residues. Germline V gene lookup returns CDR1 MDHEN and CDR2 SYDVKM. The DNA for the CDR3 is TGTGCCAGCAGCAATCGACGGAGCTCCTACAATGAGCAGTTCTTC. Its protein is CASSNRRSSYNEQFF.

This clonotype was seen at least ten times. The rearrangement uses TRBV6-1 and TRBJ2-5; 7 bases match TRBD1. The V gene end was trimmed by 5 bases and the J gene end by 7 bases; junction bases not matched to a gene: 16. In germline, CDR1 is MNHNS, CDR2 SASEGT. CDR3 size: 16 residues. CDR3 sequence reads: CASSSQRGRLSGTQYF. The CDR3 DNA reads TGTGCCAGCAGTAGTCAAAGGGGGCGCCTGAGTGGGACCCAGTACTTC.

Ten or more counts support this clonotype. The chain uses TRBV12-3 or TRBV12-4 and TRBJ2-7, with TRBD1 as a possible D gene (6 bases). The CDR3 consists of 16 residues. The V end was cut by 4 bases, the J end by 6 bases, with 22 bases between. CDR3: CASSSENRVGVREQYF. The CDR3 DNA reads as TGTGCCAGCAGTTCTGAAAACAGGGTAGGGGTGCGCGAGCAGTACTTC.

This clonotype was seen at least ten times. The gene calls are TRBV20-1 and TRBJ2-1; D may be TRBD2 (7 bases). Germline V CDR1 and CDR2: DFQATT, SNEGSKA (reference sequence). The CDR3 covers 14 residues. The V end lost 4 bases, the J end lost 9 bases, and 19 bases lay between the germline ends. The DNA for the CDR3 is TGCAGTGCTACCCCGTCGAGGGGGGGCCTTGAGCAGTTCTTC. It is translated as CSATPSRGGLEQFF.

Many counts were recorded for this clonotype. CDR3 coding DNA: TGTGCCAGCAGTGACCCCCCGAGGGAGCAGTACTTC. Amino acid sequence: CASSDPPREQYF. The rearrangement uses TRBV2 and TRBJ2-7; D is undetermined. Germline assignment: CDR1 SNHLY and CDR2 FYNNEI. The CDR3 has 12 amino acids. The V end was cut by 3 bases, the J end by 7 bases, with 10 bases between.

This clonotype has a count of ten or more. This chain joins TRBV2 and TRBJ2-2; TRBD1 agrees at 7 bases. CDR1 and CDR2 (germline): SNHLY, FYNNEI. Trimming at V came to 4 bases and at J to 7 bases, leaving 3 bases not matched to a gene. The CDR3 spans 13 residues. The CDR3 DNA follows: TGTGCCAGCAGTGGACAGGGAAACGGGGAGCTGTTTTTT. Protein sequence: CASSGQGNGELFF. The full variable domain, its missing parts supplied by reference TRBV2 and TRBJ2-2, is EPEVTQTPSHQVTQMGQEVILRCVPISNHLYFYWYRQILGQKVEFLVSFYNNEISEKSEIFDDQFSVERPDGSNFTLKIRSTKLEDSAMYFCASSGQGNGELFFGEGSRLTVL.

This clonotype was counted between two and nine times. The chain carries TRBV11-2 and TRBJ2-6; D unclear. Trimming cost V 2 bases and J 9 bases, with 11 bases left between them. The CDR3 totals 14 residues. The germline CDR1 and CDR2 sequences are SGHAT and FQNNGV. The CDR3 spells CASSLNQVVNVLTF. The DNA of the CDR3 is TGTGCCAGCAGCTTAAATCAGGTGGTCAACGTCCTGACTTTC.

Comment on this clonotype: Being one base from a much bigger clone, this may be a read error. The rearrangement uses TRBV5-1 and TRBJ1-6; no reliable D call. Trimming stripped 6 bases from V and 8 bases from J, with 15 bases between. CDR3 length equals 14 residues. Germline V gene data show CDR1 as SGHRS and CDR2 as YFSETQ. Written as DNA, the CDR3 is TGCGCCAGCAACCGGATGGACTGGGATTCACCCCTCCACTTT. Amino acids: CASNRMDWDSPLHF.

This clonotype was observed a handful of times. The chain couples TRBV5-1 to TRBJ1-1; TRBD1 aligns across 9 bases. The CDR3 covers 15 residues. CDR1 SGHRS and CDR2 YFSETQ come from the germline V gene. V was clipped by 3 bases and J by 4 bases; unmatched bases: 7. The CDR3 reads CASSSAGQGLTEAFF. The DNA for the CDR3 is TGCGCCAGCAGCTCGGCCGGACAGGGGCTCACTGAAGCTTTCTTT.

The chain couples TRBV7-9 to TRBJ2-5, with 12 bases matching TRBD2. Germline V gene lookup returns CDR1 SEHNR and CDR2 FQNEAQ (reference sequence). The length of the CDR3 is 15 residues. V was pared by 5 bases and J by 4 bases, with 5 bases of the junction left unmatched. CDR3 sequence reads: CASSATSGSGETQYF. The CDR3 DNA reads TGTGCCAGCAGCGCGACTAGCGGGAGCGGAGAGACCCAGTACTTC. Full variable domain (missing parts from reference TRBV7-9 and TRBJ2-5): DTGVSQNPRHKITKRGQNVTFRCDPISEHNRLYWYRQTLGQGPEFLTYFQNEAQLEKSRLLSDRFSAERPKGSFSTLEIQRTEQGDSAMYLCASSATSGSGETQYFGPGTRLLVL.

This clonotype was seen at least ten times. The genes are TRBV20-1 and TRBJ2-7, with 11 bases lining up with TRBD2. Germline V gives CDR1 DFQATT, CDR2 SNEGSKA (reference sequence). V was clipped by 6 bases and J by 3 bases; unmatched bases: 7. CDR3 length: 14 amino acids. The CDR3 region is CSAGSGGEYYEQYF. CDR3 bases: TGCAGTGCAGGTAGCGGGGGGGAATACTACGAGCAGTACTTC.

This clonotype showed up many times. The V gene is TRBV7-9, the J gene TRBJ2-7; 7 bases align to TRBD1. This CDR3 is 14 amino acids long. Trimming cost V 6 bases and J 0 bases; bases outside gene matches: 5. Germline loops: CDR1 SEHNR, CDR2 FQNEAQ (reference sequence). The CDR3 DNA follows: TGTGCCAGCAGTTCCAGGGGGACCTCCTACGAGCAGTACTTC. Its protein is CASSSRGTSYEQYF. The full variable domain, rest sourced from reference TRBV7-9 and TRBJ2-7, is DTGVSQNPRHKITKRGQNVTFRCDPISEHNRLYWYRQTLGQGPEFLTYFQNEAQLEKSRLLSDRFSAERPKGSFSTLEIQRTEQGDSAMYLCASSSRGTSYEQYFGPGTRLTVT.

V usage is TRBV18 and J usage is TRBJ1-1; D perhaps matches TRBD1 (6 bases). V lost 2 bases and J 1 base, leaving 17 bases between the germline ends. The CDR3 is 17 amino acids. Germline V gene data show CDR1 as KGHSH and CDR2 as LQKENI. CDR3 DNA sequence: TGTGCCAGCTCACCAATGACTCAGGGGTGGGGGAACACTGAAGCTTTCTTT. The encoded protein is CASSPMTQGWGNTEAFF. The full variable domain, with the rest looked up from reference TRBV18 and TRBJ1-1, is NAGVMQNPRHLVRRRGQEARLRCSPMKGHSHVYWYRQLPEEGLKFMVYLQKENIIDESGMPKERFSAEFPKEGPSILRIQQVVRGDSAAYFCASSPMTQGWGNTEAFFGQGTRLTVV.

V is TRBV20-1 and J is TRBJ1-1, with D unclear. V was shortened by 0 bases and J by 6 bases, with 8 bases between the two germline ends. This CDR3 is 12 amino acids long. Germline lookup yields CDR1 DFQATT and CDR2 SNEGSKA (reference sequence). The CDR3 protein is CSARDVRAEAFF. The CDR3 nucleotides read TGCAGTGCTAGAGATGTAAGGGCTGAAGCTTTCTTT.

This chain connects TRBV7-6 to TRBJ2-2; 10 bases match TRBD2. Germline assignment: CDR1 SGHVS and CDR2 FNYEAQ. The CDR3 runs to 19 residues. J was trimmed by 1 base and V by 10 bases; bases with no gene match: 18. CDR3 protein: CAIHADLAGASRNTGELFF. DNA of the CDR3: TGTGCCATCCACGCGGATCTAGCGGGAGCAAGCAGGAACACCGGGGAGCTGTTTTTT.

The table lists this clonotype with many counts. This chain links TRBV6-1 with TRBJ2-1, with 7 bases identical to TRBD2. From germline, CDR1 is MNHNS and CDR2 SASEGT. This CDR3 region has 16 residues. The trim removed 0 bases at V and 4 bases at J, leaving 6 bases unmatched. CDR3 residues: CASSEAWLAAYNEQFF. DNA for the CDR3: TGTGCCAGCAGTGAAGCGTGGCTAGCGGCGTACAATGAGCAGTTCTTC.

This clonotype came up many times. The rearrangement links TRBV3-1 to TRBJ1-6; D unclear. Germline V gene sequence: CDR1 LGHDT, CDR2 YNNKEL (reference sequence). Trimming took off 2 bases at V and 13 bases at J, with 12 bases between the two ends. This CDR3 contains 13 residues. The CDR3: CASSQSTLLPLHF. CDR3 bases: TGTGCCAGCAGCCAATCGACCCTACTCCCCCTCCACTTT.

This clonotype was seen repeatedly, ten times or more. This rearrangement joins TRBV10-3 to TRBJ2-7; the match to TRBD2 covers 12 bases. The germline V gene has CDR1 ENHRY and CDR2 SYGVKD. V trimming: 2 bases; J trimming: 0 bases; junction bases outside the gene matches: 8. The CDR3 loop spans 18 amino acids. CDR3 sequence (DNA): TGTGCCATCAGTGAGAAGGGACTAGCGGGCCCAAGCTCCTACGAGCAGTACTTC. Protein product: CAISEKGLAGPSSYEQYF.

In this sample, this clonotype turned up a few times. This chain uses TRBV28 with TRBJ2-1; 9 positions agree with TRBD2. V lost 10 bases, J lost 6 bases, and 4 bases stayed unmatched. From germline, CDR1 is MDHEN and CDR2 SYDVKM. The CDR3 has 12 residues. The chain's CDR3 is CAIAGVTNEQFF. The CDR3 DNA reads as TGTGCCATAGCGGGGGTGACCAATGAGCAGTTCTTC.

The V gene is TRBV18, the J gene TRBJ1-6, with TRBD1 as a possible D gene (5 bases). Per the germline V gene, CDR1 is KGHSH and CDR2 is LQKENI. CDR3 length: 16 amino acids. V lost 3 bases and J lost 5, with 14 bases in between. The CDR3 loop reads CASSPLGDLDNSPLHF. DNA for the CDR3: TGTGCCAGCTCACCGTTGGGGGATCTTGATAATTCACCCCTCCACTTT. Full variable domain (rest looked up from reference TRBV18 and TRBJ1-6): NAGVMQNPRHLVRRRGQEARLRCSPMKGHSHVYWYRQLPEEGLKFMVYLQKENIIDESGMPKERFSAEFPKEGPSILRIQQVVRGDSAAYFCASSPLGDLDNSPLHFGNGTRLTVT.

This clonotype was detected many times. This chain connects TRBV12-3 or TRBV12-4 to TRBJ2-3; 13 bases align to TRBD2. The junction had 3 bases not matched to a gene; V was cut back by 5 bases and J by 1 base. This CDR3 contains 16 residues. The CDR3: CASSTSGGGGTDTQYF. Written as DNA, the CDR3 is TGTGCCAGCAGTACTAGCGGGGGGGGCGGCACAGATACGCAGTATTTT.